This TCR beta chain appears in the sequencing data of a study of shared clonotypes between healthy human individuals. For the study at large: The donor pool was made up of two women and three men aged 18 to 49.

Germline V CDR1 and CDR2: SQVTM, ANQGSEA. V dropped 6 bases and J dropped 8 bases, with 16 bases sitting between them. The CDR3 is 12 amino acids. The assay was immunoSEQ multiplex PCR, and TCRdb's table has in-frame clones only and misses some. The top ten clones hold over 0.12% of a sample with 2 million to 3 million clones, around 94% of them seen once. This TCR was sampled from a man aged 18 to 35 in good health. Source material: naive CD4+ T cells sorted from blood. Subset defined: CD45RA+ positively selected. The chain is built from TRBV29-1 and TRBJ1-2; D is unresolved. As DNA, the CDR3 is TGCAGCGTCGGAGAGAGTACGGTAGGCTACACCTTC. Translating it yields CSVGESTVGYTF.